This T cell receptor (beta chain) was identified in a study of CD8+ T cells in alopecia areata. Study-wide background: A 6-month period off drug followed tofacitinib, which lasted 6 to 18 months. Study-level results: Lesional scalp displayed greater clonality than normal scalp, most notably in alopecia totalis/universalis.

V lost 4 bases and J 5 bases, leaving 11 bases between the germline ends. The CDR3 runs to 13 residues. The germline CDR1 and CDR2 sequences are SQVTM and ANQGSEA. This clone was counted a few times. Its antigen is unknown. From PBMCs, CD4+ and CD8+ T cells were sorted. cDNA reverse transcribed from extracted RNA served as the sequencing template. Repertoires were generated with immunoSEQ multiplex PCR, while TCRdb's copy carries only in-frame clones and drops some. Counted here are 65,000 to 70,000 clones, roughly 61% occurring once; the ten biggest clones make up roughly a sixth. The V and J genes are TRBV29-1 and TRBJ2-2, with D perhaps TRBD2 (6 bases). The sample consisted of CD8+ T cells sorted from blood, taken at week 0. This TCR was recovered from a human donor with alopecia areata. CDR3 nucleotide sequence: TGCAGCGTTGTTTGGGCGGGGACCGGGGAGCTGTTTTTT. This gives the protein CSVVWAGTGELFF.